Listed below are T cell receptor beta chains from one sample, sequenced in a study of T cell repertoires in cytomegalovirus infection. TCRdb reanalysed the reads using MiXCR and keeps one entry per CDR3 protein. The table has some 200,000 distinct CDR3 sequences, roughly 20% seen once; the top ten hold roughly 2.9%. Sequenced sample: PBMCs. Receptor source: a human donor in good health (CMV status not recorded). Some clones in this sample may be carry-over from other donors' samples. Both conserved end residues are part of each CDR3. D genes are given only for firm matches. For some rows the clone size is stated as once, few or many, or as a class when expanded; others skip it.

many | TRBJ1-2 | TRBV6-5 | - | TGTGCCAGCGCACCCGAGATGGGAAGTAGAGCGAATGGCTACACCTTC | CASAPEMGSRANGYTF
- | TRBJ2-2 | TRBV20-1 | - | TGCAGTGCCGAACTTGAGTCGGCCGGGGAGCTGTTTTTT | CSAELESAGELFF
few | TRBJ2-5 | TRBV5-4 | - | TGTGCCAGCAGCTACCTAGAAGAGACCCAGTACTTC | CASSYLEETQYF
many | TRBJ2-3 | TRBV7-2 | - | TGTGCCAGCAGCTTAGAAGATACGCAGTATTTT | CASSLEDTQYF
few | TRBJ2-7 | TRBV7-2 | - | TGTGCCAGCAGCTTAGCGCAAGCAACCTACGAGCAGTACTTC | CASSLAQATYEQYF
many | TRBJ1-5 | TRBV2 | - | TGTGCCAGCAGTGAAGCGGTTTATAGCAATCAGCCCCAGCATTTT | CASSEAVYSNQPQHF
medium-sized | TRBJ1-1 | TRBV7-2 | TRBD1 | TGTGCCAGCAGCAGACAGGGGTACACTGAAGCTTTCTTT | CASSRQGYTEAFF
- | TRBJ2-1 | TRBV4-2 | - | TGTGCCAGCAGCCAAGAAGGGACTTCGAGCTCCTACAATGAGCAGTTCTTC | CASSQEGTSSSYNEQFF
- | TRBJ2-3 | TRBV29-1 | TRBD1 | TGCAGCGTTTTACAGGGACAGGGGTGGACAGATACGCAGTATTTT | CSVLQGQGWTDTQYF
few | TRBJ2-1 | TRBV18 | - | TGTGCCAGCTCACCAAATTCCGCGGGTCTGGGCAATGAGCAGTTCTTC | CASSPNSAGLGNEQFF
many | TRBJ2-7 | TRBV12-3/TRBV12-4 | TRBD2 | TGTGCCAGCAGTTTCGGGAGGAGGGAGCAGTACTTC | CASSFGRREQYF
few | TRBJ1-6 | TRBV28 | - | TGTGCCAGCAGGGGTCGGGGAGATAATTCACCCCTCCACTTT | CASRGRGDNSPLHF
- | TRBJ1-5 | TRBV27 | TRBD1 | TGTGCCAGCAGGAAACAGGGGTCGGTAACTCAGCCCCAGCATTTT | CASRKQGSVTQPQHF
few | TRBJ1-1 | TRBV7-8 | - | TGTGCCAGCAGCTCCAGGGCAATGAACACTGAAGCTTTCTTT | CASSSRAMNTEAFF
few | TRBJ2-7 | TRBV5-1 | - | TGCGCCAGCAGCTCTGGCGGGACCCAGAGCTCCTACGAGCAGTACTTC | CASSSGGTQSSYEQYF
- | TRBJ2-1 | TRBV5-5 | - | TGTGCCAGCAGCTTGTTGAGAGGGCGCGAGCAGTTCTTC | CASSLLRGREQFF
few | TRBJ2-3 | TRBV6-6 | - | TGTGCCAGCAGTTCCCCGGGCGGCGCCTACACAGATACGCAGTATTTT | CASSSPGGAYTDTQYF
- | TRBJ2-1 | TRBV4-1 | TRBD2 | TGCGCCAGCAGCCTAATATTGCGGACTAGCGACAATGAGCAGTTCTTC | CASSLILRTSDNEQFF
many | TRBJ2-2 | TRBV7-8 | TRBD2 | TGTGCCAGCAGCCCAACTACTAGCGTGAACACCGGGGAGCTGTTTTTT | CASSPTTSVNTGELFF
many | TRBJ1-5 | TRBV7-2 | - | TGTGCCAGCAGCGTTAGGGGTGGTAGGGTTAATCAGCCCCAGCATTTT | CASSVRGGRVNQPQHF
few | TRBJ1-2 | TRBV18 | - | TGTGCCAGCTCGGGGGGCCCGGGGAGATATGGCTACACCTTC | CASSGGPGRYGYTF
many | TRBJ1-2 | TRBV7-2 | - | TGTGCCAGCAGCTTATATGGCGACTCTGGGACCTTC | CASSLYGDSGTF
- | TRBJ1-2 | TRBV29-1 | - | TGCAGCGTTGGGCCAGCTTTTAACTATGGCTACACCTTC | CSVGPAFNYGYTF
few | TRBJ1-5 | TRBV4-2 | - | TGTGCCAGCAGCCAAAACGGCTATAGCAATCAGCCCCAGCATTTT | CASSQNGYSNQPQHF
- | TRBJ2-7 | TRBV6-1 | TRBD2 | TGTGCCAGCAGTTACGGAGGCGGGGGTCCCACCTACGAGCAGTACTTC | CASSYGGGGPTYEQYF
- | TRBJ2-5 | TRBV12-5 | TRBD2 | TGTGCTAGTGGTTTGTATCCACCGACTAGCGGGAGGGCTGAGACCCAGTACTTC | CASGLYPPTSGRAETQYF
few | TRBJ1-2 | TRBV12-3/TRBV12-4 | - | TGTGCCAGCAGGCAAGGGGGGATCGGCTACACCTTC | CASRQGGIGYTF
few | TRBJ2-1 | TRBV7-9 | - | TGTGCCAGCAGCTTAGTCGACTCAATCAATGAGCAGTTCTTC | CASSLVDSINEQFF
many | TRBJ1-1 | TRBV7-2 | - | TGTGCCAGCAGCCGCGGAGGGGGGAACACTGAAGCTTTCTTT | CASSRGGGNTEAFF
once | TRBJ2-7 | TRBV28 | - | TGTGCCAGCAGGGCCGGAGGGAGACGGGCCTACGAGCAGTACTTC | CASRAGGRRAYEQYF
- | TRBJ2-2 | TRBV5-6 | TRBD2 | TGTGCCAGCAGCTCCTTAAGAGCGGGGGATTTCACCGGGGAGCTGTTTTTT | CASSSLRAGDFTGELFF
- | TRBJ2-5 | TRBV5-4 | TRBD2 | TGTGCCAGCAGCCTGGGGGGGGGGGGAGAGACCCAGTACTTC | CASSLGGGGETQYF
many | TRBJ2-1 | TRBV7-2 | - | TGTGCCAGCAGCGAGGGAAGGGCAATTGAGCAGTTCTTC | CASSEGRAIEQFF
- | TRBJ2-1 | TRBV29-1 | TRBD2 | TGCAGCGTTGAAAAGGGACTAGCGGAGGGGGGATTTTACAATGAGCAGTTCTTC | CSVEKGLAEGGFYNEQFF
- | TRBJ2-2 | TRBV19 | - | TGTGCCACCAAGTGGGGGCAGGGGTGGACCGGGGAGCTGTTTTTT | CATKWGQGWTGELFF